The following is a T cell receptor (beta chain) sequence with its context. This specimen belongs to a study of CD8+ T cells in alopecia areata. The V gene's germline CDR1 is PRHDT and CDR2 FYEKMQ (reference sequence). The CDR3 totals 14 residues. Trimming took 5 bases from V and 0 from J, leaving 11 bases between them. Sequencing used cDNA as its template, made by extracting RNA and reverse transcribing it. The protocol was immunoSEQ multiplex PCR, while the TCRdb copy is restricted to in-frame clones and leaves out a portion. The sample includes 170,000 or so clones, roughly 64% of them seen just once. Treatment denoted: oral pan-JAK inhibitor, 5-10 mg twice daily. The investigators collected lesional scalp punch biopsies and peripheral blood from alopecia areata patients.

This chain joins TRBV13 and TRBJ2-7; D possibly corresponds to TRBD2 (7 bases). The TCR sequence derives from a human donor with alopecia areata. The sample in question was CD8+ T cells sorted from blood, obtained at week 24, from a patient treated with tofacitinib. The CDR3 nucleotides read TGTGCCAGCAGCCTGCGGGGGCACTCCTACGAGCAGTACTTC. Translation gives CASSLRGHSYEQYF.